This T cell receptor beta chain is drawn from a study of blood T cell repertoires in COVID-19. Concerning this clone itself: The germline gene is not matched at one end of the junction; a read error may be the cause.

Per the original methods: Using reference gene primer amplification, nucleated cell counts were estimated. Sequencing used immunoSEQ multiplex PCR; TCRdb keeps in-frame clones, though not all of them. The V and J calls and the clone size are those of that table, but D and trimming were determined from the DNA. The repertoire holds about 120,000 clones, with 80% to 90% as singletons. The V gene's germline CDR1 is SGHAT and CDR2 FQDESV (reference sequence). The CDR3 extends over 14 amino acids. In Seattle, patients joined the study during active infection and were tracked longitudinally. Source material: peripheral blood. The clonotype was recovered from a man aged 55-75 years with COVID-19, enrolled during active disease. This chain links TRBV11-1 with TRBJ2-7, with 10 bases aligning to TRBD1. The CDR3, as DNA: TGTGCCAGCAGCTCCGGGACAGGGGTGTACGGGCAGTACTTC. It encodes CASSSGTGVYGQYF.